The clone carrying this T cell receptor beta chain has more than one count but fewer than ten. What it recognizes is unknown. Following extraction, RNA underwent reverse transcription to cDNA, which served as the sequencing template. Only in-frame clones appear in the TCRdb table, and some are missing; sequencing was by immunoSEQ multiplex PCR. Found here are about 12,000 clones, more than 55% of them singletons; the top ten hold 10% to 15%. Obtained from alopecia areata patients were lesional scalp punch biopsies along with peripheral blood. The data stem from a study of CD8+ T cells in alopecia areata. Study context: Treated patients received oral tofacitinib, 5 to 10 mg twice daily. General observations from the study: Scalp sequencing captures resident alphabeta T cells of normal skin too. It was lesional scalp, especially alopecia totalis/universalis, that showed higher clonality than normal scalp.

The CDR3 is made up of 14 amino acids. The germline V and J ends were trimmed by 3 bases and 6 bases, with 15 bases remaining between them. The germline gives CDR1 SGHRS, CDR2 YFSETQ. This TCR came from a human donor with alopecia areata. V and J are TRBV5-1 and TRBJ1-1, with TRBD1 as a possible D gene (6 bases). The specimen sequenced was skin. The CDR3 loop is CASSSRSGESEAFF. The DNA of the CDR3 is TGCGCCAGCAGCTCCCGGTCAGGGGAGTCTGAAGCTTTCTTT.